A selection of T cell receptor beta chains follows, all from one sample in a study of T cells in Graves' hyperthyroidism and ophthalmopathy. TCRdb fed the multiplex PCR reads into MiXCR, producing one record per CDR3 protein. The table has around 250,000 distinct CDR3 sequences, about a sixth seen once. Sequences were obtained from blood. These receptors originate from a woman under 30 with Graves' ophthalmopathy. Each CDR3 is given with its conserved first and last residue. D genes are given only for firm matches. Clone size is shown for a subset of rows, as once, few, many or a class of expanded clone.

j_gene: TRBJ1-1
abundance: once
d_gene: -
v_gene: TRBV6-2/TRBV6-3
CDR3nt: TGTGCCAGCTGGGGGACGAACACTGAAGCTTTCTTT
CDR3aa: CASWGTNTEAFF

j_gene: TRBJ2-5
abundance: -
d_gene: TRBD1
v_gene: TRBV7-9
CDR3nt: TGTGCCAGCAGCGCAGACAGGGTAGGAGAGACCCAGTACTTC
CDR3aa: CASSADRVGETQYF

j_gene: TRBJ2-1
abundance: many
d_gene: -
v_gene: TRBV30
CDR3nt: TGTGCCTGGAGTGGCTTGGTTCACAATGAGCAGTTCTTC
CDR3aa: CAWSGLVHNEQFF

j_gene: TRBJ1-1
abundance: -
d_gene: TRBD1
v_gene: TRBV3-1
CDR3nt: TGTGCCAGCAGCCAGGCCGGGACAGGGGGCACTGAAGCTTTCTTT
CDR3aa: CASSQAGTGGTEAFF

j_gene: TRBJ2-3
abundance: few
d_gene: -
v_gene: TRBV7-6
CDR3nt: TGTGCCAGCAGCTTAGGGGCCGGAGCAGCAGATACGCAGTATTTT
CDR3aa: CASSLGAGAADTQYF

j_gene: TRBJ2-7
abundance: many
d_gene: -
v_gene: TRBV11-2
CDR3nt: TGTGCCAGCAGCTTAGCGGGTCTTCCGGGGGAGCAGTACTTC
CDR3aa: CASSLAGLPGEQYF

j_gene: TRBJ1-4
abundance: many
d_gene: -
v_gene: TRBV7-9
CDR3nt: TGTGCCAGCACCTCAGGGAAGGCGAATGAAAAACTGTTTTTT
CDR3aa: CASTSGKANEKLFF

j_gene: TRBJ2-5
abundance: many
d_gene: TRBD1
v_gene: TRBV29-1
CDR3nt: TGCAGCGTACTGGACAGGTACCAAGAGACCCAGTACTTC
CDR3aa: CSVLDRYQETQYF

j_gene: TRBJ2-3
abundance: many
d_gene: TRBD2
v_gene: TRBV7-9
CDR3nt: TGTGCCAGCAGCTCTTGGACTAGCGGGAGAGCCACGCAGTATTTT
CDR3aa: CASSSWTSGRATQYF

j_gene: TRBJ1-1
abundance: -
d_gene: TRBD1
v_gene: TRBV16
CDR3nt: TGTGCCAGCAACCAAATGGTCCGTACCGGGACAGGGGAAACTGAAGCTTTCTTT
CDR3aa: CASNQMVRTGTGETEAFF

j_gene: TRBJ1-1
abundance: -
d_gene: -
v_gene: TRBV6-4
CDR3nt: TGTGCCAGCAGTGGGGGATTTCACCCGAACACTGAAGCTTTCTTT
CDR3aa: CASSGGFHPNTEAFF

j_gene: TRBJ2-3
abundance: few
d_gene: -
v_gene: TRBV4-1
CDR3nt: TGCGCCAGCAGCCAAGATCGAACCTATAACACAGATACGCAGTATTTT
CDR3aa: CASSQDRTYNTDTQYF

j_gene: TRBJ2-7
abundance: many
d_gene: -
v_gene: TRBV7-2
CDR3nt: TGTGCCAGCAGCTTAAGTGGGCTATACGAGCAGTACTTC
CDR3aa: CASSLSGLYEQYF

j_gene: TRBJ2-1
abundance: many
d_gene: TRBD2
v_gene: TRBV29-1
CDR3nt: TGCAGCTTCCCCCCGGGACTAGGGGTGGATGAGCAGTTCTTC
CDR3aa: CSFPPGLGVDEQFF

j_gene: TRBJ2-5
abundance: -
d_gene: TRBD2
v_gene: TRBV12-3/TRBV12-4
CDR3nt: TGTGCCAGCAGAGGACTAGCGGGAGCGTGGAAGACCCAGTACTTC
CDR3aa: CASRGLAGAWKTQYF

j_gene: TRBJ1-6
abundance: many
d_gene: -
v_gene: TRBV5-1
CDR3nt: TGCGCCAGCAGCTTGGCCGGGACCCGGGGGTCACCCCTCCACTTT
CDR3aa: CASSLAGTRGSPLHF

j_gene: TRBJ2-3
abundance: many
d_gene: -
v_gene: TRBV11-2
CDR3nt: TGTGCCAGCAGCTTTACAGGGCGCACAGATACGCAGTATTTT
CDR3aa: CASSFTGRTDTQYF